This T cell receptor (beta chain) is drawn from a study of blood T cells in healthy people across ages. The CDR3 runs 15 residues. With 5 bases removed from V and 3 bases from J, the gap between germline ends came to 17 bases. Looked up from germline, CDR1 is LNHNV and CDR2 is YYDKDF (reference sequence). With a J-beta primer mix and a sample-barcoded 5' primer, a second PCR ran roughly 6 to 12 cycles. TCRdb itself ran the 5' RACE reads through MiXCR, one entry per CDR3 protein. The data hold roughly 680,000 distinct CDR3 sequences, with roughly half observed a single time. The V and J genes are TRBV15 and TRBJ2-7; either TRBD1 or TRBD2 may fit D (6 bases each). This clonotype was sampled from a woman of 80 years or more in good health. The sequenced material came from blood. The DNA for the CDR3 is TGTGCCACCAGCCCATCCCGCGGAGGGGGCTACGAGCAGTACTTC. It codes for CATSPSRGGGYEQYF.